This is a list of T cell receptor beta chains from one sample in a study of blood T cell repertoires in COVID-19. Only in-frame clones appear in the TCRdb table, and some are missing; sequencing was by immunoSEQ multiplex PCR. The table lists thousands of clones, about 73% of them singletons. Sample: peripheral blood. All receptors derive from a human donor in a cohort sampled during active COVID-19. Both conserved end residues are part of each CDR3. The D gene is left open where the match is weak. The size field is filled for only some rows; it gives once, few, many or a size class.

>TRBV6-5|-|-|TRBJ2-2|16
TGTGCCAGCAGTTACTCGATGGGGGGAGACACCGGGGAGCTGTTTTTT
CASSYSMGGDTGELFF
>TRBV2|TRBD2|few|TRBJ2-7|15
TGTGCCAGCACCCTAACTAGCGGGAGCTCCTACGAGCAGTACTTC
CASTLTSGSSYEQYF
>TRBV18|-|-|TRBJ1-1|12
TGTGCCAGCTCACAGGGGCACACTGAAGCTTTCTTT
CASSQGHTEAFF
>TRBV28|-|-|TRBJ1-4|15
TGTGCCAGCAGTCCGGTAGGAGGGACTAATGAAAAACTGTTTTTT
CASSPVGGTNEKLFF
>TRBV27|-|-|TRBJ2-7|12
TGTGCCAGCAGTCCCCCCGCCAGCGAGCAGTACTTC
CASSPPASEQYF
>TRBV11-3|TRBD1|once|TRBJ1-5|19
TGTGCCAGCAGCCTATACCGGGACAGTCAACTTAATAGCAATCAGCCCCAGCATTTT
CASSLYRDSQLNSNQPQHF
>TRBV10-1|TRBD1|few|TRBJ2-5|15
TGCGCCAGCAGCCTCTGCCCCGGACAGGAAGAGACCCAGTACTTC
CASSLCPGQEETQYF
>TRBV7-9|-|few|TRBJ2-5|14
TGTGCCAGCAGCTTAGACCGGCGGTTGGAGACCCAGTACTTC
CASSLDRRLETQYF
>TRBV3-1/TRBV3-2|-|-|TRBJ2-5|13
TGTGCCAGCCACCAGACAGGACAAGAGACCCAGTACTTC
CASHQTGQETQYF
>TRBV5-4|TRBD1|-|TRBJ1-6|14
TGTGCCAGCAGCTTGAGGACAGGGGGATCACCCCTCCACTTT
CASSLRTGGSPLHF
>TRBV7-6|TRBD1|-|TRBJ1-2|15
TGTGCCAGCAGCTTAGAGACAGGGGGCGTTGGAGGCTACACCTTC
CASSLETGGVGGYTF
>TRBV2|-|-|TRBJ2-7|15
TGTGCCAGACAGGAGAGCTCCGGGACTCCCTACGAGCAGTACTTC
CARQESSGTPYEQYF
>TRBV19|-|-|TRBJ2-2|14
TGTGCCAGTAAATTAAGGGGAACGACCGGGGAGCTGTTTTTT
CASKLRGTTGELFF
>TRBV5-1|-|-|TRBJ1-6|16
TGCGCCAGCAGCTTGGGGGGCGCAAGCTATAATTCACCCCTCCACTTT
CASSLGGASYNSPLHF
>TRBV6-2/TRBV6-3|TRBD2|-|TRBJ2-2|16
TGTGCCAGCAGTGCATCCATAGCGGGAGACACCGGGGAGCTGTTTTTT
CASSASIAGDTGELFF
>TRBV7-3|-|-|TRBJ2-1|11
TGTGCCAGCAGCTTAGGAGTTGAGCAGTTCTTC
CASSLGVEQFF
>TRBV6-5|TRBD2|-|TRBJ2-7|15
TGTGCCAGCAGACCCACCGGACTAGCGCCCTACGAGCAGTACTTC
CASRPTGLAPYEQYF
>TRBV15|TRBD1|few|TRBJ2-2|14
TGTGCCACGCGCTTCACAGGGGGTGCCGGGGAGCTGTTTTTT
CATRFTGGAGELFF
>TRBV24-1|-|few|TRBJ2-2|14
TGTGCCACCAGTGAGCGGGATGGCACCGGGGAGCTGTTTTTT
CATSERDGTGELFF
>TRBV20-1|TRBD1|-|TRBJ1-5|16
TGCAGTGCTAGTCCCAACGACAGGGGCCAAAATCAGCCCCAGCATTTT
CSASPNDRGQNQPQHF
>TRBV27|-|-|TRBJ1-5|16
TGTGCCAGCAGTCCGTCGGGGGGTGGAATCAATCAGCCCCAGCATTTT
CASSPSGGGINQPQHF
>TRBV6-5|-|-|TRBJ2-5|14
TGTGCCAGCAGGGAGGCTCAATTGGCAGAGACCCAGTACTTC
CASREAQLAETQYF
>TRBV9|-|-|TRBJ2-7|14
TGTGCCAGCAGCCCGAGACAGACCAGGAGCGAGCAGTACTTC
CASSPRQTRSEQYF
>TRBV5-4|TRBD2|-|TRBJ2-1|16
TGTGCCAGCAGCTTAATAACCGGGACTAGATTCGATGAGCAGTTCTTC
CASSLITGTRFDEQFF
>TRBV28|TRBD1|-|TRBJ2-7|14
TGTGCCAGCAGTCGGGACAGTCCTTTCTACGAGCAGTACTTC
CASSRDSPFYEQYF
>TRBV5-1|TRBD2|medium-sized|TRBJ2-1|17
TGCGCCAGCAGCTTGGACGGACTAGTAGCCCAATACAATGAGCAGTTCTTC
CASSLDGLVAQYNEQFF
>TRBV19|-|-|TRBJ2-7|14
TGTGCCAGTGCCAACAGGGAAACCGAATACGAGCAGTACTTC
CASANRETEYEQYF
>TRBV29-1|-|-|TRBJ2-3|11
TGCAGCGTTGACCCGGACAGCGACCTGTATTTT
CSVDPDSDLYF
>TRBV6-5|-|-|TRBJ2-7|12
TGTGCCAGCAGCGCAGGGTTATACGAGCAGTACTTC
CASSAGLYEQYF
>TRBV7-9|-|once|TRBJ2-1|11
TGTGCCAGCAGCCCATCTCCAGGGCAGTTCTTC
CASSPSPGQFF
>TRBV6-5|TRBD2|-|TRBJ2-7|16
TGTGCCAGCAGTTACACGGTCCCTAGCGGGAGGATAAGGCAGTACTTC
CASSYTVPSGRIRQYF
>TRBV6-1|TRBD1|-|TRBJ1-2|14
TGTGCCAGCAGTGAAGGGACAGGGGGCTATGGCTACACCTTC
CASSEGTGGYGYTF
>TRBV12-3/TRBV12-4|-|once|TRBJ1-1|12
TGTGCCAGCAGTTTTGGGGGGTCTGAAGCTTTCTTT
CASSFGGSEAFF